This entry lists 31 T cell receptor beta chains sequenced from one sample in a study of neoadjuvant anti-PD-1 for oral cavity cancer. Time point defined: after neoadjuvant nivolumab, at surgical resection. Assay: immunoSEQ multiplex PCR; the TCRdb copy retains only in-frame clones and omits some. The table shows more than 13,000 clones, with about three quarters occurring only once. Sequencing was performed on PBMCs, taken after nivolumab (anti-PD-1) treatment. These TCRs come from a person aged 40-85 years with oral cavity squamous cell carcinoma.

The CDR3: CASSERQLSTGELFF. For the CDR3, the DNA is TGTGCCAGCAGTGAGCGGCAGTTGAGTACCGGGGAGCTGTTTTTT. V and J are TRBV2 and TRBJ2-2; D is unresolved. The germline V gene has CDR1 SNHLY and CDR2 FYNNEI. The germline V and J ends were trimmed by 3 bases and 5 bases, with 13 bases remaining between them. This CDR3 is built from 15 residues.

This clone occurred once. The rearrangement uses TRBV10-1 and TRBJ2-5; tentatively, D is TRBD1 or TRBD2 (5 bases each). Germline V lookup: CDR1 WNHNN, CDR2 SYGVQD (reference sequence). The CDR3 length is 12 residues. V dropped 4 bases and J dropped 7 bases, with 10 bases sitting between them. The chain's CDR3 is CASSATGGTQYF. CDR3 DNA: TGCGCCAGCAGTGCCACTGGGGGGACCCAGTACTTC.

The CDR3 coding sequence is TGTGCCAGCAGTTTAGGCCTAGCGGTGAACACCGGGGAGCTGTTTTTT. It translates to CASSLGLAVNTGELFF. This chain uses TRBV6-5 with TRBJ2-2; 7 bases are a match to TRBD2. CDR3 length equals 16 residues. With 4 bases clipped from V and 1 base from J, the junction kept 6 bases outside the gene matches. Germline-derived CDR1 and CDR2 are MNHEY and SVGAGI.

V gene TRBV4-1 combines with J gene TRBJ2-7; 7 bases match TRBD1. V was pared by 4 bases and J by 2 bases, with 2 bases of the junction left unmatched. Germline-derived CDR1 and CDR2 are MGHRA and YSYEKL. There are 13 residues in the CDR3. CDR3 region: CASSPGQPYEQYF. In nucleotides, the CDR3 is TGCGCCAGCAGCCCGGGACAGCCCTACGAGCAGTACTTC.

This clone showed up just once. The V call is TRBV9, the J call TRBJ2-1; the D gene is possibly TRBD1 (6 bases). Trimming removed 3 bases from V and 10 bases from J, with 11 bases in between. This CDR3 contains 12 residues. Germline V gives CDR1 SGDLS, CDR2 YYNGEE. The chain's CDR3 is CASSDRVGEQFF. Here the CDR3 DNA reads TGTGCCAGCAGCGACAGGGTCGGCGAGCAGTTCTTC.

V and J are TRBV30 and TRBJ2-3, with 9 bases identical to TRBD2. The length of the CDR3 is 17 residues. Germline V gene sequence: CDR1 GTSNPN, CDR2 SVGIG (reference sequence). V lost 3 bases, J lost 4 bases, and 14 bases stayed unmatched. The CDR3 DNA sequence: TGTGCCTGGAGCACAGTCGGACGCGGGAGGGGGGCAGATACGCAGTATTTT. Protein product: CAWSTVGRGRGADTQYF.

The chain carries TRBV7-6 and TRBJ2-3; 9 bases fit TRBD2. The CDR3 length is 16 residues. With V trimmed by 5 bases and J by 3 bases, 9 bases remained unmatched. Germline CDR1 is SGHVS and CDR2 is FNYEAQ. Here the CDR3 reads CASSRYSGRGTDTQYF. CDR3 bases: TGTGCCAGCAGCCGCTATAGCGGGAGAGGGACAGATACGCAGTATTTT.

The rearrangement uses TRBV19 and TRBJ2-7, with TRBD1 matching 7 bases. V was pared by 5 bases and J by 0 bases, with 4 bases of the junction left unmatched. Per the germline V gene, CDR1 is LNHDA and CDR2 is SQIVND (reference sequence). The CDR3 is made up of 14 amino acids. CDR3 nucleotides: TGTGCCAGTAGTCAGGGACAGAGCTCCTACGAGCAGTACTTC. It yields the protein CASSQGQSSYEQYF.

This chain connects TRBV5-4 to TRBJ2-3; unclear D gene. This CDR3 contains 18 residues. Trimming stripped 0 bases from V and 3 bases from J, with 20 bases between. Germline V CDR1 and CDR2: SGHNT, YYREEE (reference sequence). CDR3 loop: CASSLGPEVGLRTDTQYF. CDR3 coding DNA: TGTGCCAGCAGCTTGGGACCTGAGGTGGGATTAAGGACAGATACGCAGTATTTT.

The rearrangement links TRBV6-4 to TRBJ2-3; 7 positions agree with TRBD2. The V and J ends lost 3 bases and 1 base, in that order; junction bases with no gene match: 4. Germline values: CDR1 MRHNA, CDR2 SNTAGT. The CDR3 runs 15 residues. CDR3 in DNA: TGTGCCAGCAGTGAGGGGGGGAGCGGCACAGATACGCAGTATTTT. Translation gives CASSEGGSGTDTQYF.

The V and J genes are TRBV5-6 and TRBJ2-3; 9 nucleotides align to TRBD1. CDR3 size: 15 residues. In germline, CDR1 is SGHDT, CDR2 YYEEEE. V gave up 3 bases and J gave up 4 bases; unmatched junction bases: 6. CDR3 in DNA: TGTGCCAGCAGCTACCGGGACAGGGTCCCAGATACGCAGTATTTT. It specifies CASSYRDRVPDTQYF. Looking up the rest from reference TRBV5-6 and TRBJ2-3 gives the full variable domain: DAGVTQSPTHLIKTRGQQVTLRCSPKSGHDTVSWYQQALGQGPQFIFQYYEEEERQRGNFPDRFSGHQFPNYSSELNVNALLLGDSALYLCASSYRDRVPDTQYFGPGTRLTVL.

The chain joins TRBV2 to TRBJ2-1; 9 positions agree with TRBD2. Per the germline V gene, CDR1 is SNHLY and CDR2 is FYNNEI. The CDR3 has 15 amino acids. The V segment lost 4 bases and the J segment 2 bases; nucleotides outside the gene matches: 3. The CDR3 region is CASSATSGAYNEQFF. In DNA, the CDR3 is TGTGCCAGCAGTGCGACTAGCGGAGCCTACAATGAGCAGTTCTTC.

The V and J genes are TRBV2 and TRBJ1-4; 8 positions agree with TRBD1. Germline V CDR1 and CDR2: SNHLY, FYNNEI. This CDR3 is 12 amino acids long. With V trimmed by 10 bases and J by 7 bases, 5 bases remained unmatched. The CDR3 DNA is TGTGCCAACGGACAGGGCGGTGAAAAACTGTTTTTT. Translated: CANGQGGEKLFF.

V usage is TRBV10-2 and J usage is TRBJ2-7, with unresolved D. V gave up 1 base and J gave up 4 bases, with 17 bases separating them. Germline values: CDR1 WSHSY, CDR2 SAAADI. The CDR3 sequence is 16 residues long. This CDR3 reads CASSEFRTPTGYEQYF. The CDR3 nucleotides read TGCGCCAGCAGTGAGTTTCGAACCCCGACCGGATACGAGCAGTACTTC.

This clone was recorded only once. The V and J genes are TRBV5-1 and TRBJ1-4; D not certain. Germline V gene sequence: CDR1 SGHRS, CDR2 YFSETQ. CDR3 size: 13 residues. Trimming removed 6 bases from V and 0 bases from J, with 6 bases in between. CDR3 sequence: CASTEATNEKLFF. CDR3 bases: TGCGCCAGCACGGAAGCAACTAATGAAAAACTGTTTTTT.

The V and J genes are TRBV19 and TRBJ1-3; D is perhaps TRBD1 (5 bases). This CDR3 comprises 15 residues. The V end lost 5 bases, the J end lost 4 bases, and 15 bases lay between the germline ends. CDR1 is LNHDA, CDR2 SQIVND, per germline (reference sequence). CDR3 loop: CASSPPTGPGNTIYF. DNA of the CDR3: TGTGCCAGTAGTCCTCCTACGGGACCCGGAAACACCATATATTTT.

The rearrangement uses TRBV5-1 and TRBJ2-7; D is unclear. Per the germline V gene, CDR1 is SGHRS and CDR2 is YFSETQ. V was pared by 0 bases and J by 0 bases, with 7 bases between. This CDR3 spans 14 amino acids. The CDR3 sequence: CASSLDEASYEQYF. The DNA for the CDR3 is TGCGCCAGCAGCTTGGATGAGGCCTCCTACGAGCAGTACTTC. Filled out from reference TRBV5-1 and TRBJ2-7, the complete variable domain reads KAGVTQTPRYLIKTRGQQVTLSCSPISGHRSVSWYQQTPGQGLQFLFEYFSETQRNKGNFPGRFSGRQFSNSRSEMNVSTLELGDSALYLCASSLDEASYEQYFGPGTRLTVT.

The sample holds one count of this clone. The chain joins TRBV5-1 to TRBJ2-2, with a possible D match to TRBD1 (6 bases). The CDR3 spans 15 residues. Germline CDR1 reads SGHRS; CDR2 reads YFSETQ. V lost 6 bases to trimming and J lost 2 bases, with 14 bases between them. The CDR3: CASIAGTTNTGELFF. The CDR3 nucleotides are TGCGCCAGCATCGCCGGGACAACCAACACCGGGGAGCTGTTTTTT.

The gene calls are TRBV4-1 and TRBJ1-2; 8 bases are a match to TRBD1. The CDR3 loop spans 16 amino acids. With 0 bases clipped from V and 3 bases from J, the junction kept 6 bases outside the gene matches. Germline-derived CDR1 and CDR2 are MGHRA and YSYEKL. The DNA of the CDR3 is TGCGCCAGCAGCCAAGACAGGGGGCAGAGTGACTATGGCTACACCTTC. Translation: CASSQDRGQSDYGYTF.

The gene calls are TRBV12-1 and TRBJ2-7. TRBV12-1 is tagged as a pseudogene. The CDR3 totals 14 residues. The CDR3 DNA is TGTGCCAGCAGCTTTCGGCAGGGAGCCTACGAGCAGTACTTC. Protein product: CASSFRQGAYEQYF.

The chain combines TRBV6-1 with TRBJ1-2, with D unresolved. Looked up from germline, CDR1 is MNHNS and CDR2 is SASEGT. Trimming took 1 base from V and 7 from J, leaving 4 bases between them. The length of the CDR3 is 11 residues. In DNA, the CDR3 is TGTGCCAGCAGTGAAGAGGGTGGCTACACCTTC. Translated, it gives CASSEEGGYTF.

The chain has TRBV28 and TRBJ1-5; tentatively, D is TRBD1 (5 bases). V was cut by 1 base and J by 3 bases, with 16 bases left in between. Per the germline V gene, CDR1 is MDHEN and CDR2 is SYDVKM. CDR3 size: 17 residues. The CDR3 region has the DNA TGTGCCAGCAGTTTATTGAGGGACCCCTCGTACAATCAGCCCCAGCATTTT. This codes for CASSLLRDPSYNQPQHF. The complete variable domain, with remaining parts taken from reference TRBV28 and TRBJ1-5, reads DVKVTQSSRYLVKRTGEKVFLECVQDMDHENMFWYRQDPGLGLRLIYFSYDVKMKEKGDIPEGYSVSREKKERFSLILESASTNQTSMYLCASSLLRDPSYNQPQHFGDGTRLSIL.

V is TRBV5-6 and J is TRBJ2-7; possibly TRBD1 for D (5 bases). Germline CDR1 reads SGHDT; CDR2 reads YYEEEE. This CDR3 contains 12 residues. With 4 bases removed from V and 3 bases from J, the gap between germline ends came to 8 bases. The CDR3 here is CASSQQDYEQYF. The CDR3 bases are TGTGCCAGCAGCCAACAGGACTACGAGCAGTACTTC.

V is TRBV5-1 and J is TRBJ2-1; 8 bases are shared with TRBD2. The V gene's germline CDR1 is SGHRS and CDR2 YFSETQ. The J segment lost 0 bases and the V segment lost 0 bases, leaving 2 bases of the junction unmatched. The CDR3 loop spans 16 amino acids. This CDR3 is CASSLGGLASYNEQFF. CDR3 sequence (DNA): TGCGCCAGCAGCTTGGGTGGACTAGCCTCCTACAATGAGCAGTTCTTC.

The V gene is TRBV29-1, the J gene TRBJ2-7; 8 nucleotides agree with TRBD2. V dropped 6 bases and J dropped 6; count of bases not matched to a gene: 13. CDR1 and CDR2 (germline): SQVTM, ANQGSEA. The CDR3 has 14 amino acids. In DNA, the CDR3 is TGCAGCGTCGCCAGCTCAGCGGGAGTTGTCGAGCAGTACTTC. This codes for CSVASSAGVVEQYF.

The rearrangement uses TRBV19 and TRBJ2-2, with no clear D. Trimming took off 7 bases at V and 4 bases at J, with 19 bases between the two ends. The CDR3 is 16 residues long. Germline V lookup: CDR1 LNHDA, CDR2 SQIVND (reference sequence). The CDR3 loop reads CASNLARSRGTGELFF. For the CDR3, the DNA is TGTGCCAGTAATCTTGCGAGGTCCCGAGGCACCGGGGAGCTGTTTTTT.

V usage is TRBV4-1 and J usage is TRBJ1-3; 9 bases match TRBD1. V was clipped by 4 bases and J by 7 bases; unmatched bases: 5. Germline V gives CDR1 MGHRA, CDR2 YSYEKL. The CDR3 has 14 amino acids. The CDR3 DNA is TGCGCCAGCAGCCTTTTAACAGGGGGCAACACCATATATTTT. As protein: CASSLLTGGNTIYF.

This rearrangement joins TRBV6-4 to TRBJ2-2; no definite D call. V shed 0 bases and J shed 3 bases, with 2 bases lying between them. This CDR3 comprises 13 residues. Germline CDR1 is MRHNA and CDR2 is SNTAGT. The CDR3 nucleotides read TGTGCCAGCAGTGACTCGGACACCGGGGAGCTGTTTTTT. The encoded protein is CASSDSDTGELFF.

V usage is TRBV7-9 and J usage is TRBJ2-7; 15 nucleotides align to TRBD2. V was pared by 5 bases and J by 6 bases, with 2 bases of the junction left unmatched. The CDR3 has 14 amino acids. Per the germline V gene, CDR1 is SEHNR and CDR2 is FQNEAQ (reference sequence). The DNA of the CDR3 is TGTGCCAGCAGCCCGGGACTAGCGGGGGGCGAGCAGTACTTC. This codes for CASSPGLAGGEQYF.

The rearrangement uses TRBV10-3 and TRBJ2-2; D unresolved. Germline lookup yields CDR1 ENHRY and CDR2 SYGVKD. Trimming took off 0 bases at V and 5 bases at J, with 13 bases between the two ends. The CDR3 is 16 residues long. This chain's CDR3 is CAISESPAELTGELFF. In DNA form, the CDR3 reads TGTGCCATCAGTGAGTCTCCGGCGGAACTTACCGGGGAGCTGTTTTTT.

The CDR3 region is CASSFSLKGNEQFF. For the CDR3, the DNA is TGTGCCAGCAGCTTTTCCCTAAAAGGGAATGAGCAGTTCTTC. V gene TRBV7-2 combines with J gene TRBJ2-1; D ambiguous. CDR1 is SGHTA and CDR2 is FQGNSA in the germline V gene. CDR3 length: 14 residues. V dropped 3 bases and J dropped 7 bases, with 13 bases sitting between them.